This T cell receptor (beta chain) was recovered during a study of identical twins (TCRdb year 2016). For context, the study as a whole: To test whether fetal clonotypes persist, this study deep-sequenced TCR alpha and beta repertoires from monozygotic twins, from unrelated adults of various ages, and from cord blood. To rule out contamination, replicate twin experiments were performed at different times with different library preparation protocols. Paper-wide results and their limitations: Zero-insertion analyses could be partly confounded by invariant T cells such as MAIT and iNKT, although diverse VJ usage argued against such confounding for most clonotypes. Excess twin sharing in beta out-of-frame sequences was weaker because fewer shared sequences lowered the signal-to-noise ratio. Out-of-frame TCR alpha sharing in monozygotic twins was systematically underestimated by recombination models, whereas sharing between unrelated individuals was in agreement with the recombination models. Fewer insertions were carried by abundant cord blood beta clonotypes, a similar but weaker trend appeared in young adult naive repertoires, and no such trend appeared in memory repertoires. Because the same donors could not be followed over many years, conclusions were based on cross-sectional statistical analysis. Compared with coincidental sharing between unrelated individuals, an excess of low generation-probability sequences was observed among out-of-frame TCR alpha sequences shared between twins.

Every donor in the study was a healthy Caucasian. The twin cohort comprised three pairs of female monozygotic twins, all aged about 18 to 29 years. Miltenyi CD45RO+ enrichment and human naive T-cell isolation kits were used to isolate memory (CD45RO+) and naive T cells from PBMC. Reading the germline V gene gives CDR1 SNHLY and CDR2 FYNNEI. The CDR3 starts with the cysteine, ends with the phenylalanine, and has 12 residues. CDR3 DNA only is kept here, 36 bases in frame from base 1. V was cut back by 9 bases and J by 6 bases, leaving a gap of 14 bases between them. Libraries came from 5' RACE. Sequencing took place on an Illumina HiSeq 2000. Template switching added a universal primer binding site, and the final cDNA carried a unique molecular identifier that allowed TCR cDNA molecules to be counted accurately. First-strand cDNA for TCR alpha and beta chains was synthesized from specific primers in the conserved constant-segment region. To control for contamination, every cDNA library carried two barcodes: a SMART-Mk sample barcode plus Illumina barcodes. TruSeq adapter sequences and Illumina sample barcodes were added in two successive PCR steps. The Illumina HiSeq platform was used with custom primers to sequence TCR alpha and beta cDNA libraries. Concerning the study's data processing: Raw reads were processed with MiGEC to extract unique molecular identifiers, and MiXCR was used to determine CDR3 positions. For each individual, recombination models were inferred using an EM algorithm with the repgenHMM and IGoR tools. Shared clonotype analysis was performed with the tcR package in R, normalizing sharing by the product of cloneset sizes. Out-of-frame nonproductive sequences were analyzed to study raw recombination free of thymic and clonal selection effects. Using fastp at Q25 and MiXCR, TCRdb reprocessed the public reads and kept productive beta chains. CDR3 protein duplicates are merged, each entry listing the most common genes and DNA. The V and J calls shown here were made by TCRdb, not taken from the authors' results. The sample records roughly 240,000 distinct CDR3 sequences, approximately 7% of which are singletons. The top ten clones comprise roughly 3.7% of the sample.

Details on this clonotype: No cognate antigen has been identified for it. Nothing much larger sits one base from this clone, and base qualities are not available.

These data were also filed under a second study, of yellow fever vaccine responses in identical twins. The second study also describes: The authors reported that the T cell response to vaccination in identical twins appeared partly convergent and partly personalized. In identical twins, the study followed T cell clones that responded to the vaccine with precision.

This receptor was obtained from a woman in her late teens or twenties in good health. The chain joins TRBV2 to TRBJ2-5; TRBD1 might be the D gene, on 6 matching bases. The sequenced material came from memory (CD45RO+) T cells sorted from blood. This sample's cell subset or site label indicates: CD45RO+ enriched T cells. The nucleotides read TGTGCCAGTAACAGGGACGGGAAGACCCAGTACTTC. The resulting protein is CASNRDGKTQYF.